This is a list of T cell receptor beta chains from one sample in a study of T cell changes during pregnancy in multiple sclerosis. Clones were read by immunoSEQ multiplex PCR, and TCRdb kept only the in-frame ones, dropping some. The sample lists roughly 32,000 clones, 90% occurring once. The starting material was CD4+ T cells from peripheral blood mononuclear cells, obtained in the second trimester of pregnancy. The receptor set was obtained from a female donor in good health, enrolled as a control in a pregnancy study. Both conserved end residues are part of each CDR3. A D gene is named only where the DNA matches it firmly. Size is omitted from some rows. Given values are once, few, many or a class for expanded clones.

clone size,D gene,J gene,V gene,CDR3 DNA,CDR3 protein
-,-,TRBJ1-4,TRBV27,TGTGCCATCTCGAGGGCGACGGGCCCTAATGAAAAACTGTTTTTT,CAISRATGPNEKLFF
once,-,TRBJ2-2,TRBV11-2,TGTGCCAGCAGCCCCCCCCTGCGGCTTGACACCGGGGAGCTGTTTTTT,CASSPPLRLDTGELFF
few,TRBD1,TRBJ2-7,TRBV5-4,TGTGCCAGCAGTCCGGGACAGAGAAACTACGAGCAGTACTTC,CASSPGQRNYEQYF
-,TRBD1,TRBJ1-4,TRBV9,TGTGCCAGCAGCCCACAGGACAGGGGGGAGGAAAAACTGTTTTTT,CASSPQDRGEEKLFF
-,TRBD2,TRBJ2-1,TRBV30,TGTGCCTGGAGTCGGAGCGGGAGGGCGAAAGAGCAGTTCTTC,CAWSRSGRAKEQFF
-,TRBD2,TRBJ2-1,TRBV5-4,TGTGCCAGCAGATCCGGGACTAGCGGTAACAATGAGCAGTTCTTC,CASRSGTSGNNEQFF
-,TRBD1,TRBJ2-7,TRBV5-1,TGCGCCAGCAGCTCGGACAGGCCGTCCTACGAGCAGTACTTC,CASSSDRPSYEQYF
-,-,TRBJ1-1,TRBV11-3,TGTGCCAGCAGCTTAGAAGATCGGGGAGGCACTGAAGCTTTCTTT,CASSLEDRGGTEAFF
-,-,TRBJ1-5,TRBV6-6,TGTGCCAGCAGTCCAGGGGCCAATCAGCCCCAGCATTTT,CASSPGANQPQHF
-,-,TRBJ1-1,TRBV7-9,TGTGCCAGCAGCTTAGGCAGGTCCCAGGCTTTCTTT,CASSLGRSQAFF
-,TRBD2,TRBJ2-3,TRBV5-1,TGCGCCAGCAGCTTGACAGCGGGAGCTGATACGCAGTATTTT,CASSLTAGADTQYF
-,-,TRBJ2-2,TRBV6-6,TGTGCCAGCAGTTACCCTCAGGGTCCTATCACCGGGGAGCTGTTTTTT,CASSYPQGPITGELFF
-,TRBD1,TRBJ1-2,TRBV19,TGTGCCAGTAGTACCCCGGGACAGGTCTGGGGCTACACCTTC,CASSTPGQVWGYTF
-,TRBD1,TRBJ2-5,TRBV12-5,TGTGCTAGTGGTCCCGGGACAGCCCGAGCGGCCCAGTACTTC,CASGPGTARAAQYF
-,-,TRBJ1-2,TRBV28,TGTGCCAGCAGCTCGGGACTCCCGTTAGCTAACTATGGCTACACCTTC,CASSSGLPLANYGYTF
-,TRBD1,TRBJ1-2,TRBV5-1,TGCGCCAGCAGCTCAGGGACAGGGAGTAACTATGGCTACACCTTC,CASSSGTGSNYGYTF
-,-,TRBJ2-1,TRBV6-6,TGTGCCAGCAGTTACTCAGGTGCCGGGGTGAATGAGCAGTTCTTC,CASSYSGAGVNEQFF
-,-,TRBJ1-2,TRBV6-1,TGTGCCAGCAGTGATCTGACAGAGACGAGCTACACCTTC,CASSDLTETSYTF
-,-,TRBJ1-2,TRBV4-2,TGTGCCAGCAGCCAAGAAATTCGGGGAGGCTACACCTTC,CASSQEIRGGYTF
-,-,TRBJ2-1,TRBV7-2,TGTGCCAGCAGCTCCGCGAGAACTAGCTGGAATGAGCAGTTCTTC,CASSSARTSWNEQFF
-,-,TRBJ1-6,TRBV19,TGTGCCAGTAGTAATTTGGGCGTTTCACCCCTCCACTTT,CASSNLGVSPLHF
-,-,TRBJ1-5,TRBV30,TGTGCCTGGGGCGGATTCAATCAGCCCCAGCATTTT,CAWGGFNQPQHF
-,TRBD1,TRBJ1-2,TRBV4-1,TGCGCCAGCAGCCCCCTTACCGGACAGGGGAGTGGTGGCTACACCTTC,CASSPLTGQGSGGYTF
few,-,TRBJ2-7,TRBV25-1,TGTGCCACCACGGGGGCCTACGAGCAGTACTTC,CATTGAYEQYF
-,-,TRBJ2-5,TRBV7-6,TGTGCCAGCAGCCCCCGCCCGGGGGAGACCCAGTACTTC,CASSPRPGETQYF
few,-,TRBJ2-2,TRBV7-2,TGTGCCAGCAGCTTAGGCGTTGCCGGGGAGCTGTTTTTT,CASSLGVAGELFF
-,-,TRBJ2-1,TRBV19,TGTGCCAGTAGTATACGCGGCAGCTTTAGCTCCTACAATGAGCAGTTCTTC,CASSIRGSFSSYNEQFF
-,-,TRBJ1-1,TRBV5-4,TGTGCCAGCAGCTGGGGGGTGAACACTGAAGCTTTCTTT,CASSWGVNTEAFF
-,-,TRBJ1-5,TRBV18,TGTGCCAGCTCACCACTCGGGACAAATAGCAATCAGCCCCAGCATTTT,CASSPLGTNSNQPQHF
once,-,TRBJ2-1,TRBV7-8,TGTGCCAGCAGCTTCACATACAATGAGCAGTTCTTC,CASSFTYNEQFF
-,TRBD1,TRBJ2-2,TRBV6-6,TGTGCCAGCAGTTTGACAGGGGACACCGGGGAGCTGTTTTTT,CASSLTGDTGELFF
-,-,TRBJ2-7,TRBV5-4,TGTGCCAGCAGCCAGGCAACAGGACTATCCTACGAGCAGTACTTC,CASSQATGLSYEQYF
-,-,TRBJ1-4,TRBV7-6,TGTGCCAGCAGCGGAACGGGTACGGAAGGAGAAAAACTGTTTTTT,CASSGTGTEGEKLFF
-,-,TRBJ1-1,TRBV11-2,TGTGCCAGCCCCAAAGGCCAGGGGACGGTGAACACTGAAGCTTTCTTT,CASPKGQGTVNTEAFF
-,-,TRBJ1-2,TRBV2,TGTGCCAGCAGTGAACTCGGGTCCTATGGCTACACCTTC,CASSELGSYGYTF
few,TRBD2,TRBJ2-5,TRBV7-2,TGTGCCAGCAGCTTAGGGGGACTAGAGATGGAGACCCAGTACTTC,CASSLGGLEMETQYF
-,-,TRBJ2-3,TRBV30,TGTGCCTGGACCTCACCAGGGATAGTGGCAGATACGCAGTATTTT,CAWTSPGIVADTQYF
once,TRBD1,TRBJ1-2,TRBV7-2,TGTGCCAGCAGACAGGGGACCTACTATGGCTACACCTTC,CASRQGTYYGYTF
-,-,TRBJ2-3,TRBV4-3,TGCGCCAGCAGCCAAGAAGTCAGACACACAGATACGCAGTATTTT,CASSQEVRHTDTQYF
-,TRBD2,TRBJ2-3,TRBV15,TGTGCCACCAGCAGAGAGTTTTTCGGGAGGAACACAGATACGCAGTATTTT,CATSREFFGRNTDTQYF
-,-,TRBJ1-1,TRBV4-1,TGCGCCAGCAGCCAAGCCCCCGTGGGGAGACAGAACACTGAAGCTTTCTTT,CASSQAPVGRQNTEAFF
-,TRBD1,TRBJ1-1,TRBV19,TGTGCCAGTAGTATGGGACAGGGATTTAGGAGCACTGAAGCTTTCTTT,CASSMGQGFRSTEAFF
once,TRBD2,TRBJ2-2,TRBV7-7,TGTGCCAGCAGCCCCGGACTAGCGGGAGGGCCCTCGAACACCGGGGAGCTGTTTTTT,CASSPGLAGGPSNTGELFF
-,-,TRBJ1-2,TRBV18,TGTGCCAGCTCACCCAGGGGATATGGCTACACCTTC,CASSPRGYGYTF
once,-,TRBJ1-4,TRBV18,TGTGCCAGCTCCCCTTCCGTGGGGGGGCCTACTAATGAAAAACTGTTTTTT,CASSPSVGGPTNEKLFF
-,TRBD2,TRBJ2-2,TRBV29-1,TGCAGCGTTGAAGATCAACTAGCGGGAGCCGGGGAGCTGTTTTTT,CSVEDQLAGAGELFF
-,-,TRBJ1-4,TRBV13,TGTGCCAGCAGCTTAGGACAGAGTGAAAAACTGTTTTTT,CASSLGQSEKLFF
-,TRBD2,TRBJ2-3,TRBV11-2,TGTGCCAGCAGCTCTGACCCGGGGGGAAGTACGCAGTATTTT,CASSSDPGGSTQYF
-,TRBD1,TRBJ2-7,TRBV5-1,TGCGCCAGCAGCTCACGGACAGGGGCCTACGAGCAGTACTTC,CASSSRTGAYEQYF
-,TRBD1,TRBJ1-2,TRBV7-2,TGTGCCAGCAGCTTAGGGACAGGGATTAACTATGGCTACACCTTC,CASSLGTGINYGYTF
-,-,TRBJ2-3,TRBV15,TGTGCCACCAGCAGCGGTATTACGCAGTATTTT,CATSSGITQYF
-,TRBD1,TRBJ1-3,TRBV9,TGTGCCAGCAGCCTAGGGACAGGCAGAGTCTCTGGAAACACCATATATTTT,CASSLGTGRVSGNTIYF
-,TRBD2,TRBJ2-5,TRBV29-1,TGCAGCGTCTCCACTAGCGGTCGAGAGACCCAGTACTTC,CSVSTSGRETQYF